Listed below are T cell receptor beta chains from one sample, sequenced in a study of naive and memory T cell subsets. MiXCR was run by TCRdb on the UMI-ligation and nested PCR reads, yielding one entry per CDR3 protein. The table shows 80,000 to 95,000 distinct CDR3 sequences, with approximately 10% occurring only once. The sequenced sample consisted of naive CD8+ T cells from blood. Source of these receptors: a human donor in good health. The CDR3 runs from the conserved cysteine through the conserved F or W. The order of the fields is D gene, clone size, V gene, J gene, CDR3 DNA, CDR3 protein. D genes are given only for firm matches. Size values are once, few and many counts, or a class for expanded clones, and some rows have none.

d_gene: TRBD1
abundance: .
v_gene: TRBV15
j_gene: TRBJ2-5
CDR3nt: TGTGCCACCAGCAGCTACGGACCGATGGACAGGCAAGAGACCCAGTACTTC
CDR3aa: CATSSYGPMDRQETQYF

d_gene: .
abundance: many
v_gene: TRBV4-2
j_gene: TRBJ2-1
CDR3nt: TGTGCCAGCAGCCAAGGGGATCGGTCGTTAAATGAGCAGTTCTTC
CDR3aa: CASSQGDRSLNEQFF

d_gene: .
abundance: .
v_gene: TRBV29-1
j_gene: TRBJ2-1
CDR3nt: TGCAGCGTTGGCGGCGCGGTGGGCGTGAGTGAGCAGTTCTTC
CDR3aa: CSVGGAVGVSEQFF

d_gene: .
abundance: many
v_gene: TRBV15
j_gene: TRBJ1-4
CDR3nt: TGTGCCACCAGCCCCTGGGACGGACCAACTAATGAAAAACTGTTTTTT
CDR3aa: CATSPWDGPTNEKLFF

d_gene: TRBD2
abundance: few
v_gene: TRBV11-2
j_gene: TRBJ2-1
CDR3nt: TGTGCCAGCAGCTTAGGGGGCGGGGGGCCTAGGGAGCAGTTCTTC
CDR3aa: CASSLGGGGPREQFF

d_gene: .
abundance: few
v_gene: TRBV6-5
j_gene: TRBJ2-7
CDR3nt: TGTGCCAGCAGTTACTCCGGCGGAAGCTACGAGCAGTACTTC
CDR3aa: CASSYSGGSYEQYF

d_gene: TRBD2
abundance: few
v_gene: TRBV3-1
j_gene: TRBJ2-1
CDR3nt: TGTGCCAGCAGCCAAGAGGGAGGGTACAATGAGCAGTTCTTC
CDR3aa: CASSQEGGYNEQFF

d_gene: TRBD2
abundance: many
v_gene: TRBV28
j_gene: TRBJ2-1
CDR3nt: TGTGCCAGCAGTTCGGCTAGCGGCGATTACAATGAGCAGTTCTTC
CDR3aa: CASSSASGDYNEQFF

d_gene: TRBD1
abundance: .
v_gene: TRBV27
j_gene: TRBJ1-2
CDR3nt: TGTGCCAGCAGTTTATCGTTGCCAGGGGGCGCGTCCTATGGCTACACCTTC
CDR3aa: CASSLSLPGGASYGYTF

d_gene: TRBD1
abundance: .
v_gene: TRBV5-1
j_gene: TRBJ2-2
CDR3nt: TGCGCCAGCAGCGGAGGGGACAGGGGAATGACCGGGGAGCTGTTTTTT
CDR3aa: CASSGGDRGMTGELFF

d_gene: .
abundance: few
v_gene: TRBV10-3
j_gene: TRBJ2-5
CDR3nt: TGTGCCATCTCCGGGGAGAGCCGGGAGACCCAGTACTTC
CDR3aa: CAISGESRETQYF

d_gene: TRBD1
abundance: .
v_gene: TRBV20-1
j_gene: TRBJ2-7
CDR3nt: TGCAGTGCTAGAGATCTCCTCCGGGACAGGGGGACCTACGAGCAGTACTTC
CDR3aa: CSARDLLRDRGTYEQYF

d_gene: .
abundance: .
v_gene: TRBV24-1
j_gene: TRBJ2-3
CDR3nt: TGTGCCACCAGGAGCACAGATACGCAGTATTTT
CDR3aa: CATRSTDTQYF

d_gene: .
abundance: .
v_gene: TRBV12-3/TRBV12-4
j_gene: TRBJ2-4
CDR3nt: TGTGCCAGCAGTACCTTGGGGCGGGACATTCAGTACTTC
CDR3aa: CASSTLGRDIQYF

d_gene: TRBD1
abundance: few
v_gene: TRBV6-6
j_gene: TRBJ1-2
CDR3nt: TGTGCCAGCAGTTACACCAAGGGGGCACATAACTATGGCTACACCTTC
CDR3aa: CASSYTKGAHNYGYTF

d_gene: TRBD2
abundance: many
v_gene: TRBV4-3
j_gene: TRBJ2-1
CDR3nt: TGCGCCAGCAGCCAAGAAGGGCTAGCGGGGTACAATGAGCAGTTCTTC
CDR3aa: CASSQEGLAGYNEQFF

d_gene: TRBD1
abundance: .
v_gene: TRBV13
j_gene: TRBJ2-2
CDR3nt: TGTGCCACCCGGACAGGGGCGAACACCGGGGAGCTGTTTTTT
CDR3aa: CATRTGANTGELFF

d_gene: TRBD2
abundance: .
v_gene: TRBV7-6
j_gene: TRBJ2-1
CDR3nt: TGTGCCAGCAGCCCCTGGACTAGCGGGCGCTCCTACAATGAGCAGTTCTTC
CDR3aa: CASSPWTSGRSYNEQFF

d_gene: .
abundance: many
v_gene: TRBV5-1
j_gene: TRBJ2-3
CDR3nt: TGCGCCAGCAATCGAGCGAGCGGAGGGGTAGATACGCAGTATTTT
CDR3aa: CASNRASGGVDTQYF

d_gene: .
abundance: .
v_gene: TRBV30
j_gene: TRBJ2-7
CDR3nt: TGTGCCTGGAGTCGGTCGCAGCGTACCTACGAGCAGTACTTC
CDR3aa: CAWSRSQRTYEQYF

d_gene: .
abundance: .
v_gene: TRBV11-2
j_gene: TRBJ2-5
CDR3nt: TGTGCCAGCAGCTTCTTCCCTGGGACACCAGACCAAGAGACCCAGTACTTC
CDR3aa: CASSFFPGTPDQETQYF

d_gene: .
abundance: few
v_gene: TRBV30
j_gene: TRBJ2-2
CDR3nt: TGTGCCTGGAGTGCCCAAAGGGGGAAAGGTCTTACCGGGGAGCTGTTTTTT
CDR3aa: CAWSAQRGKGLTGELFF

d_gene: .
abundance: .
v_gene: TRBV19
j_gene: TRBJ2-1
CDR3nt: TGTGCCAGTAGTATACTCCTGACGCCTTACAATGAGCAGTTCTTC
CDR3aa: CASSILLTPYNEQFF

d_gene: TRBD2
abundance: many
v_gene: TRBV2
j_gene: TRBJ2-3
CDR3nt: TGTGCCAGCAGTGAATTAGCGGGAGGGAGCACAGATACGCAGTATTTT
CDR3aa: CASSELAGGSTDTQYF

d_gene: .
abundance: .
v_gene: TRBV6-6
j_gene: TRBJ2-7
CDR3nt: TGTGCCAGCAGTGACTCGTCGGGAGACGTGGCCTACGAGCAGTACTTC
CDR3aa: CASSDSSGDVAYEQYF

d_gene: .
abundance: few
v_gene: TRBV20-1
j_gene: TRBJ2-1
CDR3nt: TGCAGTGCTACGGAAGTCTCGCGTTACTACAATGAGCAGTTCTTC
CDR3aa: CSATEVSRYYNEQFF

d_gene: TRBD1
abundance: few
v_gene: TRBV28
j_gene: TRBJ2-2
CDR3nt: TGTGCCAGCAGTTTCGGGGACAGGGGGCGAGCCGGGGAGCTGTTTTTT
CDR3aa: CASSFGDRGRAGELFF

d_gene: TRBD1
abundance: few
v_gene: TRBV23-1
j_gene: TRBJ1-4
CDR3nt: TGTGCCAGCAGCTCTACAGGGGGTATTAATGAAAAACTGTTTTTT
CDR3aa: CASSSTGGINEKLFF

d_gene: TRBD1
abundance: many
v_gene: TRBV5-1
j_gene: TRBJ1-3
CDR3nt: TGCGCCAGCAGTTGGACAGGGTTGGTGGGAAACACCATATATTTT
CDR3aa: CASSWTGLVGNTIYF

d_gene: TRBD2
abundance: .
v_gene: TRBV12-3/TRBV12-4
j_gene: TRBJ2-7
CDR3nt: TGTGCCAGCATCCCTAGCGGGAGCTCCTACGAGCAGTACTTC
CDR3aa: CASIPSGSSYEQYF

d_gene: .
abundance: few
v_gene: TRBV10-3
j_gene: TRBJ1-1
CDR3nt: TGTGCCACCGGAGGAGCAGGGGAGTACACTGAAGCTTTCTTT
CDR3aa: CATGGAGEYTEAFF

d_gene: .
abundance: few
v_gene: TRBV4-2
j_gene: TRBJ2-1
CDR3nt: TGTGCCAGCAGCCAAGATTGGGCGGTAAGATACAATGAGCAGTTCTTC
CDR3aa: CASSQDWAVRYNEQFF

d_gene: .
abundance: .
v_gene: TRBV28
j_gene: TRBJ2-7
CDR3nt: TGTGCCAGCAGCCTCCCCGGGCCCCACGAGCAGTACTTC
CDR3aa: CASSLPGPHEQYF

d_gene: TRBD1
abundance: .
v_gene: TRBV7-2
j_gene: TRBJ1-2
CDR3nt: TGTGCCAGCAGCCCCGGACAGGGGGTTTGGGATGGCTACACCTTC
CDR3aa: CASSPGQGVWDGYTF

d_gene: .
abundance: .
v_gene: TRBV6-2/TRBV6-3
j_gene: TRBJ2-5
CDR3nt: TGTGCCACCCATCGCTGGCTAACGGATGAGACCCAGTACTTC
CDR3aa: CATHRWLTDETQYF

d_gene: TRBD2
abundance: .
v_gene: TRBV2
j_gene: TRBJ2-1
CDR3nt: TGTGCCAGCAGAGCCGGGACTAGCGGTTCCAATGAGCAGTTCTTC
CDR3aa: CASRAGTSGSNEQFF